The 12 T cell receptor beta chains in this list originate from one sample, sequenced in a study of cytomegalovirus exposure and HLA in healthy donors (dated by TCRdb to 2016 to 2017). Libraries were prepared through the immunoSEQ multiplex PCR assay. The multiplex PCR relied on a mix of 60 forward primers for TCR Vbeta segments and 13 reverse primers for TCR Jbeta segments. The table comes from immuneACCESS by way of TCRdb, which keeps in-frame sequences with V and J called. Part of the clones is missing from these tables; in studies checked, under half for an unresolved V gene and the rest for unknown reasons. This sample comprises about 120,000 clones, over 75% of them detected only once. The top ten hold roughly 5.9% of the sample. Sequenced sample: PBMCs. These receptors all come from a woman aged 25-40 years in good health and CMV-seropositive.

In DNA form, the CDR3 reads TGTGCCAGCAGTTTAGGCGGAACCTACGAGCAGTACTTC. It translates to CASSLGGTYEQYF. This chain joins TRBV27 and TRBJ2-7, with unresolved D. With 2 bases removed from V and 2 bases from J, the gap between germline ends came to 7 bases. Germline loops: CDR1 MNHEY, CDR2 SMNVEV (reference sequence). CDR3 size: 13 residues.

In its sample, this clone was seen once. The chain uses TRBV6-1 and TRBJ1-2, with TRBD1 identical over 7 bases. This CDR3 is 15 amino acids long. Per germline, CDR1 MNHNS and CDR2 SASEGT. The V gene end was trimmed by 7 bases and the J gene end by 1 base; junction bases not matched to a gene: 9. The CDR3 region has the DNA TGTGCCAGCAAGGAGGGGGCCGCGGATAACTATGGCTACACCTTC. The encoded protein is CASKEGAADNYGYTF.

The chain combines TRBV6-1 with TRBJ2-1; 13 bases agree with TRBD2. Germline-derived CDR1 and CDR2 are MNHNS and SASEGT. The length of the CDR3 is 15 residues. The J segment lost 8 bases and the V segment lost 4 bases, leaving 5 bases of the junction unmatched. Written as DNA, the CDR3 is TGTGCCAGCAGTGCACTAGCGGGGGGGCTTTATGAGCAGTTCTTC. This sequence encodes CASSALAGGLYEQFF.

The gene calls are TRBV4-1 and TRBJ2-2; D gene uncertain. Trimming pared 1 base from V and 1 base from J, leaving 13 bases between. Germline V CDR1 and CDR2: MGHRA, YSYEKL. The CDR3 runs to 17 residues. The DNA for the CDR3 is TGCGCCAGCAGCCAAGTGTCGATCTCGAGGAACACCGGGGAGCTGTTTTTT. It encodes CASSQVSISRNTGELFF.

The V gene is TRBV29-1, the J gene TRBJ2-2, with D tentatively TRBD2 (5 bases). The CDR3 has 12 residues. Trimming pared 7 bases from V and 2 bases from J, leaving 8 bases between. Germline V gene lookup returns CDR1 SQVTM and CDR2 ANQGSEA. The CDR3 region has the DNA TGCAGCGGCCGGGGAAACACCGGGGAGCTGTTTTTT. It encodes CSGRGNTGELFF.

The chain recombines TRBV5-1 with TRBJ2-3, with unresolved D. V was pared by 0 bases and J by 0 bases, with 8 bases between. The germline V gene has CDR1 SGHRS and CDR2 YFSETQ. This CDR3 region has 15 residues. The DNA for the CDR3 is TGCGCCAGCAGCTTGGCCGGAGTTAGCACAGATACGCAGTATTTT. Its translation: CASSLAGVSTDTQYF.

The rearrangement links TRBV5-1 to TRBJ2-5; 7 bases align to TRBD2. The CDR3 contains 16 residues. The junction had 11 bases not matched to a gene; V was cut back by 4 bases and J by 2 bases. The germline gives CDR1 SGHRS, CDR2 YFSETQ. As DNA, the CDR3 is TGCGCCAGCAGCGGCACCATTGCTAGCGGTCAAGAGACCCAGTACTTC. As protein: CASSGTIASGQETQYF.

This chain links TRBV5-6 with TRBJ1-4, with D uncertain. With 0 bases removed from V and 7 bases from J, the gap between germline ends came to 13 bases. The germline gives CDR1 SGHDT, CDR2 YYEEEE. CDR3 size: 15 residues. The CDR3 protein is CASSLVGLRGEKLFF. The CDR3 DNA reads TGTGCCAGCAGCTTGGTAGGCCTTCGGGGTGAAAAACTGTTTTTT.

The rearrangement uses TRBV7-3 and TRBJ2-3; a possible D gene is TRBD1 (5 bases). Germline CDR1 reads SGHTA; CDR2 reads FQGTGA. The V and J ends lost 5 bases and 8 bases respectively, with 17 bases between them. The CDR3 is made up of 14 amino acids. In nucleotides, the CDR3 is TGTGCCAGCAGCACTACCGGAGCGCAGGGTACGCAGTATTTT. Protein sequence: CASSTTGAQGTQYF.

This chain connects TRBV15 to TRBJ2-5; 8 bases fit TRBD1. This CDR3 is 15 amino acids long. V shed 1 base and J 5 bases; nucleotides not matched to a gene: 6. CDR1 LNHNV and CDR2 YYDKDF come from the germline V gene (reference sequence). The CDR3 region has the DNA TGTGCCACCAGCAGAGGACGACAGGGGAGGGAGACCCAGTACTTC. It translates to CATSRGRQGRETQYF.

The J gene is TRBJ1-3, the V gene TRBV27; 7 bases are a match to TRBD1. The CDR3 covers 14 residues. J gave up 10 bases and V 6 bases, and 12 bases lay outside the gene matches. Germline V gene data show CDR1 as MNHEY and CDR2 as SMNVEV (reference sequence). CDR3 sequence: CASRPGAGGRTIYF. The CDR3 DNA sequence: TGTGCCAGCAGACCAGGGGCAGGGGGTAGGACCATATATTTT.

The rearrangement joins TRBV6-6 to TRBJ1-1; tentatively, D is TRBD1 (6 bases). Trimming took 8 bases from V and 7 from J, leaving 14 bases between them. The CDR3 has 12 amino acids. Germline CDR1 MNHNY, CDR2 SVGAGI (reference sequence). Here the CDR3 reads CASHRAWNEAFF. In DNA form, the CDR3 reads TGTGCCAGCCACAGGGCATGGAATGAAGCTTTCTTT.